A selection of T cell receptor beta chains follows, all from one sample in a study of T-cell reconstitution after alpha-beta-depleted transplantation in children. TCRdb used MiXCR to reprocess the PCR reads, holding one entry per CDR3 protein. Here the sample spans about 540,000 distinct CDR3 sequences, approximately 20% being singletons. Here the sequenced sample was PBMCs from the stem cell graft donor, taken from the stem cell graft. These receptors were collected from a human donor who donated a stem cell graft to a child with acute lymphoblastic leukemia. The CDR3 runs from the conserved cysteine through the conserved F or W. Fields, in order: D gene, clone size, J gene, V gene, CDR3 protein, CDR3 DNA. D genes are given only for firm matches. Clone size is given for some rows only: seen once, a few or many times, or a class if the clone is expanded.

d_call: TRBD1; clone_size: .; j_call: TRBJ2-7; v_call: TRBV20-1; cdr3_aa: CSAKGAQDYEQYF; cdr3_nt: TGCAGTGCCAAGGGGGCGCAGGATTACGAGCAGTACTTC
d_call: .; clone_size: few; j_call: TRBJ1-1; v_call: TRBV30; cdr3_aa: CAWSVDSSTEAFF; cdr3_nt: TGTGCCTGGAGTGTAGATTCTTCCACTGAAGCTTTCTTT
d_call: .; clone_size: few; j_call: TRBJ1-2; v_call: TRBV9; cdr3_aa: CASSVLEGAGYTF; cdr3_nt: TGTGCCAGCAGCGTACTAGAGGGAGCTGGCTACACCTTC
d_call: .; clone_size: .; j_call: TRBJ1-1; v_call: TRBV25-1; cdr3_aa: CASSETPGWGTEAFF; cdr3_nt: TGTGCCAGCAGTGAAACACCCGGGTGGGGCACTGAAGCTTTCTTT
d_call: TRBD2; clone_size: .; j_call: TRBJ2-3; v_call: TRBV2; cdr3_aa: CASSLTLAGSTDTQYF; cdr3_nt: TGTGCCAGCAGTCTTACCCTAGCGGGAAGCACAGATACGCAGTATTTT
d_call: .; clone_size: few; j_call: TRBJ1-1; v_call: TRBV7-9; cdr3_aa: CASNGPTEAFF; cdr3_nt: TGTGCCAGCAACGGCCCAACTGAAGCTTTCTTT
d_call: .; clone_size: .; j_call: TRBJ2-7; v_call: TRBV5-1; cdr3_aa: CASSPVVSTLEQYF; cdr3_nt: TGCGCCAGCAGCCCGGTGGTCAGTACGTTGGAGCAGTACTTC
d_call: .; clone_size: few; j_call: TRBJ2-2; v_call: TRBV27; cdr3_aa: CASSFVRVGTGELFF; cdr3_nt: TGTGCCAGCAGTTTTGTAAGGGTCGGCACCGGGGAGCTGTTTTTT
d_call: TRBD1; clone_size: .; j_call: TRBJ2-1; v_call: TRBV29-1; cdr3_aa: CSVAPRTGTLNEQFF; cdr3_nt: TGCAGCGTGGCCCCTCGGACAGGGACTTTGAATGAGCAGTTCTTC
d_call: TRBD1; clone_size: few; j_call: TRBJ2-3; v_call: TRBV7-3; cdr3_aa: CASSLGDRGLLADTQYF; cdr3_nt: TGTGCCAGCAGCCTCGGGGACAGGGGGCTTTTGGCAGATACGCAGTATTTT
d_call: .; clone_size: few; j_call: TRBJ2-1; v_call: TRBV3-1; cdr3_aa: CASSQDQGAYNEQFF; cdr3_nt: TGTGCCAGCAGCCAAGATCAGGGAGCCTACAATGAGCAGTTCTTC
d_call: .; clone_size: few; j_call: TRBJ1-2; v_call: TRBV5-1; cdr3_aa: CASSSRVGSSNYGYTF; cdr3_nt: TGCGCCAGCAGCTCTCGGGTGGGCAGCTCTAACTATGGCTACACCTTC
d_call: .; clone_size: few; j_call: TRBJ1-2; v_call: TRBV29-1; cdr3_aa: CSVELRGVRGYTF; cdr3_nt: TGCAGCGTTGAACTACGGGGGGTGAGGGGCTACACCTTC
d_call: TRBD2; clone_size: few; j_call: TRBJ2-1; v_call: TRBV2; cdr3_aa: CASTGLAGGLGNEQFF; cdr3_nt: TGTGCCAGCACCGGACTAGCGGGAGGCCTGGGGAATGAGCAGTTCTTC
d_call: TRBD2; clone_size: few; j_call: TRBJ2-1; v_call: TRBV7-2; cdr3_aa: CASSLGRGLGNEQFF; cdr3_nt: TGTGCCAGCAGCCTCGGGAGGGGCTTAGGCAATGAGCAGTTCTTC